A single sample is the source of the 12 T cell receptor beta chains below, sequenced in a study of human thymus T cells. The data were produced by immunoSEQ multiplex PCR, yet TCRdb's version contains in-frame clones alone and is incomplete. This table has around 130,000 clones, over 85% appearing once. Corrective heart surgery yielded the resections from which the thymus tissue came. The sequenced sample consisted of thymus tissue. The receptor set was obtained from a boy younger than two with a congenital heart defect but otherwise immunologically healthy.

The V gene is TRBV10-2, the J gene TRBJ2-1, with 8 bases that match TRBD2. There are 17 residues in the CDR3. The V and J ends lost 2 bases and 2 bases, in that order; junction bases with no gene match: 8. Germline V gene data show CDR1 as WSHSY and CDR2 as SAAADI. The CDR3 DNA reads as TGCGCCAGCAGTGAGCATCGGCGGGGGGTCACCTACAATGAGCAGTTCTTC. It is translated as CASSEHRRGVTYNEQFF.

The chain couples TRBV27 to TRBJ2-3; D ambiguous. The CDR3 spans 13 residues. V was trimmed by 8 bases and J by 2 bases, leaving 11 bases between them. CDR1 and CDR2 from the germline V gene are MNHEY and SMNVEV (reference sequence). The CDR3 DNA sequence: TGTGCCAGCGTGGATCGGGTCACAGATACGCAGTATTTT. Translation gives CASVDRVTDTQYF.

This clone has only one observation. The chain uses TRBV7-9 and TRBJ2-3; weak D call: TRBD2 (6 bases). The V gene's germline CDR1 is SEHNR and CDR2 FQNEAQ (reference sequence). Trimming stripped 10 bases from V and 4 bases from J, with 18 bases between. This CDR3 has 14 residues. DNA of the CDR3: TGTGCCACTACAATTGAGTGGGAGGCAGATACGCAGTATTTT. Translating gives CATTIEWEADTQYF.

The V call is TRBV7-2, the J call TRBJ2-5; TRBD2 aligns across 11 bases. CDR1 is SGHTA, CDR2 FQGNSA, per germline. J gave up 5 bases and V 5 bases, and 10 bases lay outside the gene matches. The CDR3 totals 16 residues. CDR3 DNA sequence: TGTGCCAGCAGCCCCCATAGCGGGGGGGCCGGGGAGACCCAGTACTTC. Its translation is CASSPHSGGAGETQYF.

The chain has TRBV4-3 and TRBJ1-2; 7 bases fit TRBD1. CDR3 length equals 17 residues. CDR1 is LGHNA and CDR2 is YSLEER in the germline V gene. V dropped 4 bases and J dropped 5; count of bases not matched to a gene: 16. The CDR3 sequence: CASSPDLRRQGRYGYTF. In DNA form, the CDR3 reads TGCGCCAGCAGCCCGGACCTTCGTAGACAGGGTCGGTATGGCTACACCTTC.

The CDR3 protein is CASSLVQGGGTNYGYTF. CDR3 nucleotide sequence: TGCGCCAGCAGCTTGGTACAGGGGGGCGGCACTAACTATGGCTACACCTTC. The J gene is TRBJ1-2, the V gene TRBV5-1; 8 positions agree with TRBD1. The ends lost 0 bases at V and 0 bases at J; junction bases unmatched: 7. The CDR3 totals 17 residues. Germline-derived CDR1 and CDR2 are SGHRS and YFSETQ.

J is TRBJ1-3 and V is TRBV25-1; D possibly corresponds to TRBD1 (5 bases). The CDR3 runs to 16 residues. Per germline, CDR1 MGHDK and CDR2 SYGVNS. The V end was cut by 6 bases, the J end by 4 bases, with 19 bases between. The CDR3, as DNA: TGTGCCAGCAGCGGGCCCAGGGAAAGGATCGGAAACACCATATATTTT. Translated, it gives CASSGPRERIGNTIYF.

The chain joins TRBV5-1 to TRBJ2-3; 11 positions agree with TRBD1. The germline gives CDR1 SGHRS, CDR2 YFSETQ. V shed 4 bases and J 4 bases; nucleotides not matched to a gene: 14. The CDR3 has 18 residues. CDR3 in amino acids: CASSENYRTGGFPDTQYF. The CDR3, as DNA: TGCGCCAGCAGCGAGAACTACCGGACAGGGGGCTTTCCAGATACGCAGTATTTT.

The chain recombines TRBV4-3 with TRBJ1-1, with D perhaps matching TRBD1 (6 bases). V dropped 0 bases and J dropped 0 bases, with 14 bases sitting between them. CDR3 length: 17 residues. Germline V gene data show CDR1 as LGHNA and CDR2 as YSLEER. Written as DNA, the CDR3 is TGCGCCAGCAGCCAAGATGCACAGGGCTACATGAACACTGAAGCTTTCTTT. It codes for CASSQDAQGYMNTEAFF.

This chain links TRBV5-1 with TRBJ1-4; D possibly corresponds to TRBD1 (5 bases). Germline V gives CDR1 SGHRS, CDR2 YFSETQ. The CDR3 contains 17 residues. V dropped 5 bases and J dropped 3 bases, with 20 bases sitting between them. The CDR3 coding sequence is TGCGCCAGCAGTTTGAAATTCCCCGGGACCCCTAATGAAAAACTGTTTTTT. Translating gives CASSLKFPGTPNEKLFF.

The V and J genes are TRBV28 and TRBJ2-1; D gene uncertain. Germline-derived CDR1 and CDR2 are MDHEN and SYDVKM. Trimming removed 2 bases at V and 4 bases at J, with 12 bases between. The CDR3 contains 15 residues. CDR3 DNA sequence: TGTGCCAGCAGTTTACGGTCAGGAAGTTACAATGAGCAGTTCTTC. Its translation: CASSLRSGSYNEQFF. Variable domain in full (rest from reference TRBV28 and TRBJ2-1): DVKVTQSSRYLVKRTGEKVFLECVQDMDHENMFWYRQDPGLGLRLIYFSYDVKMKEKGDIPEGYSVSREKKERFSLILESASTNQTSMYLCASSLRSGSYNEQFFGPGTRLTVL.

The chain employs TRBV7-9 and TRBJ2-1, with D perhaps TRBD1 or TRBD2 (6 bases each). Germline V gene data show CDR1 as SEHNR and CDR2 as FQNEAQ (reference sequence). There are 15 residues in the CDR3. The V end lost 4 bases, the J end lost 10 bases, and 20 bases lay between the germline ends. Written as DNA, the CDR3 is TGTGCCAGCAGCTCACATAGATCGGGGGCGGACGAGCAGTTCTTC. It translates to CASSSHRSGADEQFF.